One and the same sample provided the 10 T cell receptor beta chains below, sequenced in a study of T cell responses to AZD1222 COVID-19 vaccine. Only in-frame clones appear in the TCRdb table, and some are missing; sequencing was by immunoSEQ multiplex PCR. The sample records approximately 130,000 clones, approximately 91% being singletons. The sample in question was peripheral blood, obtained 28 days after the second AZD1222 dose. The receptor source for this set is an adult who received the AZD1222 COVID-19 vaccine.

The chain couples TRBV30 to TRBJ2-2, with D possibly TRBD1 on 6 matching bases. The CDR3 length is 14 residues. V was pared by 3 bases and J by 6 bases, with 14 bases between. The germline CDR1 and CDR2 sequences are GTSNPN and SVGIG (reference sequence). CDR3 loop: CAWRIQGRAGELFF. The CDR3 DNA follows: TGTGCCTGGAGGATACAGGGTCGGGCCGGGGAGCTGTTTTTT.

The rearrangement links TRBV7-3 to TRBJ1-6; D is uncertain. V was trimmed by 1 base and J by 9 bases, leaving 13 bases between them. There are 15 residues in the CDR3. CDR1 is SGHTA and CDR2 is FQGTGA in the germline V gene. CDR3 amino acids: CASSLSGGRGSPLHF. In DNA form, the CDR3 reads TGTGCCAGCAGCTTAAGTGGAGGGCGGGGTTCACCCCTCCACTTT.

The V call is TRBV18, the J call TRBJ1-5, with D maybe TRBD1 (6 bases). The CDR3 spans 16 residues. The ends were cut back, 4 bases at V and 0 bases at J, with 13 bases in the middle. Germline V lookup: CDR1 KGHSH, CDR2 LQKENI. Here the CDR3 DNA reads TGTGCCAGCTCACTCCAGGGGCCTCATAGCAATCAGCCCCAGCATTTT. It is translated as CASSLQGPHSNQPQHF.

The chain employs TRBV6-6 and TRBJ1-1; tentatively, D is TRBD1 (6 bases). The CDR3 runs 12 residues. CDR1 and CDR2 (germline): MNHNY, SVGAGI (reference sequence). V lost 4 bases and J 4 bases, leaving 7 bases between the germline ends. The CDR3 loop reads CASSSRGTEAFF. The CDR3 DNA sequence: TGTGCCAGCAGTTCCAGGGGCACTGAAGCTTTCTTT.

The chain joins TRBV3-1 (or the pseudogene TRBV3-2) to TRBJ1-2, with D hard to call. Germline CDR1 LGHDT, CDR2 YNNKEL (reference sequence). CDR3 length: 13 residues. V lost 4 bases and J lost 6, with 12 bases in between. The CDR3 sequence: CASSRPHGNGYTF. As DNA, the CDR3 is TGTGCCAGCAGCCGACCTCATGGGAATGGCTACACCTTC.

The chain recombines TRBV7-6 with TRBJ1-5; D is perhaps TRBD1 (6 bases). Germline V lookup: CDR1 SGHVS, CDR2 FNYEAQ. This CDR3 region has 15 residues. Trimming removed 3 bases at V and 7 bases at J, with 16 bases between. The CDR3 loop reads CASSFPWGAYQPQHF. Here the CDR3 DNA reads TGTGCCAGCAGCTTTCCCTGGGGGGCTTACCAGCCCCAGCATTTT.

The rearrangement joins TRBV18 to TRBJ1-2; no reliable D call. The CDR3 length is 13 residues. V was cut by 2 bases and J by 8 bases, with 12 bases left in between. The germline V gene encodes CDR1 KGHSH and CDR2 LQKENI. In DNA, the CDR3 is TGTGCCAGCTCACCAGCCCCAACCCGGGGCTACACCTTC. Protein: CASSPAPTRGYTF.

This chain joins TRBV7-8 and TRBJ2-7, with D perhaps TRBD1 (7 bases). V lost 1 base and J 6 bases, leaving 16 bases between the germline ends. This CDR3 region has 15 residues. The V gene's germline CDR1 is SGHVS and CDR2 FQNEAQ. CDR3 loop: CASSLVGRGVGEQYF. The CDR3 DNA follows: TGTGCCAGCAGCTTAGTTGGCAGGGGGGTCGGCGAGCAGTACTTC.

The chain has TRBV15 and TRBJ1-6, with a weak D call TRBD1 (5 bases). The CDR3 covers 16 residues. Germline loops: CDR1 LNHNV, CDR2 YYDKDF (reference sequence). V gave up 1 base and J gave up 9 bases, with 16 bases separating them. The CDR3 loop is CATSRGGVSVGSPLHF. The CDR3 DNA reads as TGTGCCACCAGCAGAGGAGGGGTATCTGTTGGTTCACCCCTCCACTTT.

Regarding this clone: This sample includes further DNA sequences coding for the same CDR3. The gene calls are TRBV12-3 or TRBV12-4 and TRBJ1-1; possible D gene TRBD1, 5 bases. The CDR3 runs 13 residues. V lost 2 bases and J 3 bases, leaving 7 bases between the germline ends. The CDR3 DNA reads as TGTGCCAGCAGTTTATGGGGGGACACTGAAGCTTTCTTT. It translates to CASSLWGDTEAFF.